One sample yielded the 11 T cell receptor beta chains listed below, sequenced in a study of OX40 agonist ivuxolimab in advanced cancers. Generated by immunoSEQ multiplex PCR, the TCRdb table keeps only in-frame clones and is missing some. The table has 55,000 to 80,000 clones, around 86% seen once. Sequenced here: CD4+ or CD8+ T cells sorted from blood, sampled in a trial of the OX40 agonist ivuxolimab. Source of these receptors: an adult with an advanced solid tumor such as melanoma, head and neck, liver or kidney cancer.

This chain links TRBV6-6 with TRBJ2-7, with 7 nucleotides matching TRBD1. The CDR3 loop spans 13 amino acids. Germline loops: CDR1 MNHNY, CDR2 SVGAGI (reference sequence). Trimming cost V 6 bases and J 10 bases; bases outside gene matches: 12. This CDR3 reads CASSNSLGTVQYF. The CDR3 bases are TGTGCCAGCAGCAACAGCTTAGGGACAGTTCAGTACTTC.

The chain combines TRBV6-1 with TRBJ1-3; 8 bases line up with TRBD1. The CDR3 is 15 amino acids. Germline assignment: CDR1 MNHNS and CDR2 SASEGT. Trimming took 6 bases from V and 2 from J; bases not matched to a gene: 6. CDR3 coding DNA: TGTGCCAGCAGGGCCGGACAGGGAGCTGGAAACACCATATATTTT. Translating it yields CASRAGQGAGNTIYF.

This chain uses TRBV19 with TRBJ2-6, with D possibly TRBD1 on 6 matching bases. Germline V gene sequence: CDR1 LNHDA, CDR2 SQIVND (reference sequence). The CDR3 has 15 amino acids. V dropped 7 bases and J dropped 4 bases, with 14 bases sitting between them. This CDR3 reads CASMGTGTGANVLTF. DNA for the CDR3: TGTGCCAGTATGGGAACAGGGACCGGGGCCAACGTCCTGACTTTC.

The gene calls are TRBV6-1 and TRBJ2-1, with TRBD1 identical over 8 bases. The germline V gene has CDR1 MNHNS and CDR2 SASEGT. The junction had 1 base not matched to a gene; V was cut back by 5 bases and J by 4 bases. This CDR3 region has 13 residues. Here the CDR3 DNA reads TGTGCCAGCAGTAGACAGGGGTACAATGAGCAGTTCTTC. Protein: CASSRQGYNEQFF.

V and J are TRBV2 and TRBJ2-7; tentatively, D is TRBD1 or TRBD2 (5 bases each). In germline, CDR1 is SNHLY, CDR2 FYNNEI. The ends were cut back, 6 bases at V and 4 bases at J, with 13 bases in the middle. The CDR3 length is 13 residues. CDR3 sequence: CASRPGTAYEQYF. For the CDR3, the DNA is TGTGCCAGCAGGCCCGGGACCGCATACGAGCAGTACTTC.

V and J are TRBV5-1 and TRBJ1-2; maybe TRBD1 (6 bases). Germline V lookup: CDR1 SGHRS, CDR2 YFSETQ. V was cut by 3 bases and J by 1 base, with 19 bases left in between. CDR3 length equals 17 residues. CDR3 nucleotides: TGCGCCAGCAGCTGGAATCCCGGACAGCGGGATAACTATGGCTACACCTTC. Amino acids: CASSWNPGQRDNYGYTF.

This clone was detected a few times. The chain links TRBV2 to TRBJ1-1, with D unresolved. The CDR3 runs 13 residues. Germline CDR1 and CDR2: SNHLY and FYNNEI. Trimming took 10 bases from V and 0 from J, leaving 12 bases between them. DNA of the CDR3: TGTGCCAACAAGCGGGATTTGAACACTGAAGCTTTCTTT. It is translated as CANKRDLNTEAFF. Complete variable domain (other parts from reference TRBV2 and TRBJ1-1): EPEVTQTPSHQVTQMGQEVILRCVPISNHLYFYWYRQILGQKVEFLVSFYNNEISEKSEIFDDQFSVERPDGSNFTLKIRSTKLEDSAMYFCANKRDLNTEAFFGQGTRLTVV.

This clone was observed a handful of times. This rearrangement joins TRBV5-1 to TRBJ2-5; either TRBD1 or TRBD2 may fit D (6 bases each). Germline CDR1 is SGHRS and CDR2 is YFSETQ. Trimming removed 2 bases from V and 5 bases from J, with 10 bases in between. The CDR3 totals 13 residues. DNA for the CDR3: TGCGCCAGCAGCTTTGGAGGGGGGGAGACCCAGTACTTC. Protein product: CASSFGGGETQYF.

The gene calls are TRBV6-6 and TRBJ2-7; 7 nucleotides line up with TRBD2. J lost 12 bases, V lost 6 bases, and 8 bases had no gene match. Germline CDR1 reads MNHNY; CDR2 reads SVGAGI (reference sequence). The CDR3 is 11 residues long. Here the CDR3 DNA reads TGTGCCAGCAGGGATCGGGGGGACGTGTACTTC. Protein: CASRDRGDVYF.

This chain joins TRBV27 and TRBJ2-5, with TRBD2 matching 9 bases. The CDR3 contains 14 residues. V shed 2 bases, J shed 5 bases, and the junction held 3 bases outside the gene matches. Per germline, CDR1 MNHEY and CDR2 SMNVEV (reference sequence). The CDR3 protein is CASSLLAGTETQYF. The CDR3 region has the DNA TGTGCCAGCAGTTTACTAGCGGGAACGGAGACCCAGTACTTC.

In this sample, this clone turned up a few times. This sequence joins TRBV28 and TRBJ1-1; D ambiguous. CDR1 is MDHEN and CDR2 is SYDVKM in the germline V gene. CDR3 length: 12 amino acids. V was trimmed by 4 bases and J by 0 bases, leaving 3 bases between them. Written as DNA, the CDR3 is TGTGCCAGCAGTTCCATGAACACTGAAGCTTTCTTT. Residues: CASSSMNTEAFF.